This T cell receptor beta chain was observed in a study of blood T cell repertoires in COVID-19. On the study more broadly: Acute-phase and convalescent COVID-19 samples originated in the United States, Italy and Spain. From T cells, B-cell-depleted T cells, or PBMCs came the material, which was cDNA or gDNA.

Assay used: immunoSEQ multiplex PCR; TCRdb lists only in-frame clones, some missing. The sample lists some 170,000 clones, roughly 80% occurring once. The V end was cut by 4 bases, the J end by 0 bases, with 9 bases between. CDR1 and CDR2 (germline): LNHDA, SQIVND (reference sequence). The CDR3 runs to 14 residues. Sequencing was performed on peripheral blood. This chain uses TRBV19 with TRBJ1-1; D may be TRBD1 (6 bases). The sequence was collected from a man between 65 and 80 years old with acute or convalescent COVID-19. The DNA of the CDR3 is TGTGCCAGTAGTACGGGACATATGAACACTGAAGCTTTCTTT. This gives the protein CASSTGHMNTEAFF. Full variable domain (outside the CDR3, taken from reference TRBV19 and TRBJ1-1): DGGITQSPKYLFRKEGQNVTLSCEQNLNHDAMYWYRQDPGQGLRLIYYSQIVNDFQKGDIAEGYSVSREKKESFPLTVTSAQKNPTAFYLCASSTGHMNTEAFFGQGTRLTVV.